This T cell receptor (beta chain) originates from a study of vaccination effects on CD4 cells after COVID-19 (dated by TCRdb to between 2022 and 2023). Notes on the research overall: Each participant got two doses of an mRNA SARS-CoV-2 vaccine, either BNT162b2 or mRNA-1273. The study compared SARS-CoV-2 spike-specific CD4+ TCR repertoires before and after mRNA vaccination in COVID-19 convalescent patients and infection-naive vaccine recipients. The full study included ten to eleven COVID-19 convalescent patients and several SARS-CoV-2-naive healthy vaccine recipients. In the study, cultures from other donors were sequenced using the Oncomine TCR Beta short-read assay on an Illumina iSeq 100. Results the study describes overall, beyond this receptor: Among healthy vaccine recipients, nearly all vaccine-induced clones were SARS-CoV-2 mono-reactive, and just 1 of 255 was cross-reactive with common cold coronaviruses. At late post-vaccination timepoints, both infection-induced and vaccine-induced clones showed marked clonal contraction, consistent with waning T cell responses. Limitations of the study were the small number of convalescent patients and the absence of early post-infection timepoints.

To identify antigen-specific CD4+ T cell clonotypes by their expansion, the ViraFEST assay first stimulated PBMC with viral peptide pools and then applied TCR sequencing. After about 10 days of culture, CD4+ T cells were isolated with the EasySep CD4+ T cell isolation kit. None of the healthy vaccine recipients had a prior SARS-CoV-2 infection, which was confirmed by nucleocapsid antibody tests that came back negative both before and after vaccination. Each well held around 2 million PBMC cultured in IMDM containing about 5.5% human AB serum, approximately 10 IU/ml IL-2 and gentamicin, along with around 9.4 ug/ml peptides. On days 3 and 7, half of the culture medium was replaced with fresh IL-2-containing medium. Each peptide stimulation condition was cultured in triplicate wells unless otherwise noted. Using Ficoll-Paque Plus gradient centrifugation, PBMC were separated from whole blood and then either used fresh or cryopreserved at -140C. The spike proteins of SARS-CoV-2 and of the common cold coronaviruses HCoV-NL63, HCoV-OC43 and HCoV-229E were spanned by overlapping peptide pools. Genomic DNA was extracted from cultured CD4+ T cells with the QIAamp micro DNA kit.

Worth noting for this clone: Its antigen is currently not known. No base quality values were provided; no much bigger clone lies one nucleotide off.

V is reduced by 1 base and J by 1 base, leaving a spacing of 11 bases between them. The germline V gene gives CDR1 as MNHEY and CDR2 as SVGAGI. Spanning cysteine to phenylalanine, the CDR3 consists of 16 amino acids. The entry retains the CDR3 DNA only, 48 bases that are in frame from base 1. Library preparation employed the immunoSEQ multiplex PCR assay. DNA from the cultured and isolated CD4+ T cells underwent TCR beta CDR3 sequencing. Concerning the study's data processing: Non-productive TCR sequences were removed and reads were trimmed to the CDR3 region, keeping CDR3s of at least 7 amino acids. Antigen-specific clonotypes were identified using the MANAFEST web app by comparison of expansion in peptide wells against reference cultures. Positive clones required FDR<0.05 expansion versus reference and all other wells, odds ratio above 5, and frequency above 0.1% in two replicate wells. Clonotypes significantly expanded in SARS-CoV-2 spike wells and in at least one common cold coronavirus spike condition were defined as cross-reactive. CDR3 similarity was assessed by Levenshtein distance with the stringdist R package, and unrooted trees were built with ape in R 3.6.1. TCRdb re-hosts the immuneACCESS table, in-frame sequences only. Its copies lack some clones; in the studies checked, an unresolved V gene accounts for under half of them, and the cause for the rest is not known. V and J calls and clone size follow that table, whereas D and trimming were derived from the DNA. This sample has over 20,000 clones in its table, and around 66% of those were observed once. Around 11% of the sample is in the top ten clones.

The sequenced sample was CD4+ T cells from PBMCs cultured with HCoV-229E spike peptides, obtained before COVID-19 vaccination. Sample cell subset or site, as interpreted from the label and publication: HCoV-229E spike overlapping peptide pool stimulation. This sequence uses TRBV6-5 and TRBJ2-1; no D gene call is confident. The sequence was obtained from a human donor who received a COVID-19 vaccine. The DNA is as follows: TGTGCCAGCAGTTACTTACCGGTTTTATCCTACAATGAGCAGTTCTTC. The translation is CASSYLPVLSYNEQFF.